A single sample is the source of the 10 T cell receptor beta chains below, sequenced in a study of molecular identifiers for immune sequencing clone quantification. MiXCR, run by TCRdb on the PCR reads, gives a single entry per CDR3 protein. The sample records 100,000 or so distinct CDR3 sequences, roughly a third being singletons. The specimen sequenced was naive CD8+ T cells from blood, with Jurkat cell RNA spiked in. The subset here: FACS-sorted CD8+CD4-CCR7+CD45RA+ naive T cells. These TCRs come from a human donor in good health. Some libraries in this study had Jurkat cell RNA spiked in.

The V and J genes are TRBV15 and TRBJ2-7; D gene ambiguous. The CDR3 totals 14 residues. Germline CDR1 reads LNHNV; CDR2 reads YYDKDF (reference sequence). V lost 1 base to trimming and J lost 2 bases, with 9 bases between them. The CDR3 spells CATSRGSETYEQYF. For the CDR3, the DNA is TGTGCCACCAGCAGAGGGTCGGAGACCTACGAGCAGTACTTC.

This clonotype was seen at least ten times. This chain links TRBV28 with TRBJ2-7, with a possible D match to TRBD2 (5 bases). Germline V gene sequence: CDR1 MDHEN, CDR2 SYDVKM. This CDR3 comprises 14 residues. V dropped 2 bases and J dropped 6 bases, with 14 bases sitting between them. The CDR3 coding sequence is TGTGCCAGCAGTTTAACCGGACTTACCCGCGAGCAGTACTTC. Amino acid sequence: CASSLTGLTREQYF.

This clonotype was observed a handful of times. This chain connects TRBV29-1 to TRBJ2-4; D is perhaps TRBD1 or TRBD2 (5 bases each). The CDR3 is 13 residues long. With 4 bases removed from V and 3 bases from J, the gap between germline ends came to 10 bases. Germline V lookup: CDR1 SQVTM, CDR2 ANQGSEA. CDR3 sequence reads: CSVVGGGKNIQYF. As DNA, the CDR3 is TGCAGCGTTGTGGGTGGGGGCAAAAACATTCAGTACTTC. The whole variable domain, remainder taken from reference TRBV29-1 and TRBJ2-4, is SAVISQKPSRDICQRGTSLTIQCQVDSQVTMMFWYRQQPGQSLTLIATANQGSEATYESGFVIDKFPISRPNLTFSTLTVSNMSPEDSSIYLCSVVGGGKNIQYFGAGTRLSVL.

J is TRBJ2-3 and V is TRBV10-3, with 13 bases identical to TRBD2. Per germline, CDR1 ENHRY and CDR2 SYGVKD. The CDR3 is made up of 17 amino acids. The V gene end was trimmed by 0 bases and the J gene end by 6 bases; junction bases not matched to a gene: 6. The CDR3 nucleotides read TGTGCCATCAGTGAGTCCCAGACTAGCGGGAGGCCGGATACGCAGTATTTT. This codes for CAISESQTSGRPDTQYF.

This chain uses TRBV19 with TRBJ1-5; 9 bases line up with TRBD1. Germline loops: CDR1 LNHDA, CDR2 SQIVND (reference sequence). Unmatched junction bases numbered 13, after V lost 11 bases and J lost 5 bases. CDR3 length: 15 amino acids. This CDR3 is CAVKPDRGLDQPQHF. CDR3 nucleotide sequence: TGTGCCGTGAAACCGGACAGGGGTTTGGATCAGCCCCAGCATTTT.

This chain joins TRBV4-2 and TRBJ2-1, with D possibly TRBD2 on 5 matching bases. This CDR3 contains 14 residues. The germline V and J ends were trimmed by 0 bases and 8 bases, with 11 bases remaining between them. Germline V gene sequence: CDR1 LGHNA, CDR2 YNFKEQ. The CDR3 region is CASSQDRLIDEQFF. DNA for the CDR3: TGTGCCAGCAGCCAAGATCGACTAATCGATGAGCAGTTCTTC.

This clonotype was detected once. This chain uses TRBV6-5 with TRBJ1-2; 9 nucleotides align to TRBD1. Germline V CDR1 and CDR2: MNHEY, SVGAGI. V lost 5 bases to trimming and J lost 7 bases; unmatched junction nucleotides: 8. The CDR3 has 14 residues. In nucleotides, the CDR3 is TGTGCCAGCAGTCTCTTTGGGACAGGGACTGGCTACACCTTC. Translation gives CASSLFGTGTGYTF.

The chain recombines TRBV27 with TRBJ2-2; D is unclear. The ends were cut back, 8 bases at V and 8 bases at J, with 15 bases in the middle. Germline CDR1 reads MNHEY; CDR2 reads SMNVEV (reference sequence). This CDR3 comprises 13 residues. CDR3 protein: CASRPDGLGELFF. The CDR3 DNA is TGTGCCAGCCGCCCGGACGGGTTGGGGGAGCTGTTTTTT.

Regarding this clonotype: A much larger clone differs by one base, so this may be a read error. The genes are TRBV29-1 and TRBJ2-2; 10 positions agree with TRBD2. The V gene end was trimmed by 8 bases and the J gene end by 7 bases; junction bases not matched to a gene: 7. The CDR3 runs 13 residues. Germline lookup yields CDR1 SQVTM and CDR2 ANQGSEA. The CDR3: CSTLAGVSGELFF. Written as DNA, the CDR3 is TGCAGCACCCTAGCGGGAGTTAGCGGGGAGCTGTTTTTT.

V usage is TRBV15 and J usage is TRBJ1-5; D unresolved. The germline CDR1 and CDR2 sequences are LNHNV and YYDKDF (reference sequence). This CDR3 has 15 residues. V lost 0 bases and J 7 bases, leaving 13 bases between the germline ends. For the CDR3, the DNA is TGTGCCACCAGCAGAGATCGGGCGATGGTCCAGCCCCAGCATTTT. Translated, it gives CATSRDRAMVQPQHF.